The T cell receptor (beta chain) described here comes from a study of blood T cells in healthy people across ages (dated by TCRdb to between 2014 and 2017). Background for the entire study: In model experiments, template switching captured roughly one uniquely barcoded TCR beta cDNA molecule for every two T cells. The donors were divided into four age groups: young (average around 15 years), middle-aged (approximately 39), aged (around 59) and long-lived (around 80). The study analyzed two additional independent replicas of 1 million unique cDNA reads from the same blood draw for two donors, one aged 18 to 30 and one aged 80 or older. To track age-related changes in TCR beta repertoire diversity, the study relied on deep sequencing normalized with unique cDNA molecular identifiers.

This clonotype was found many times. The target of this receptor is not known. Per-nucleotide qualities are absent, and no much larger clonotype sits a single base away. General study outcomes and caveats: The percentage of naive T cells measured by flow cytometry correlated strongly with observed TCR beta diversity. Because donor CMV infection status was unknown, age-related changes in expanded clonotypes were potentially confounded. Compared with the aged group, the long-lived group had more naive CD4+ T cells, fewer expanded clones and increased TCR diversity, a pattern suggesting age selection. Estimates of total diversity based on one million sequenced T cells were regarded as lower bounds and as underestimates. Observed TCR beta diversity per million T cells fell roughly linearly with age, and a significant reduction was already apparent by age roughly 40. Bulk unsorted PBMC profiling prevented conclusive comparison of naive and antigen-experienced compartments.

Systemically healthy Caucasian individuals from Russia, 35 to 40 in total and aged roughly 6 to 100 years, were included as donors. Ten milliliters of peripheral blood were collected from each donor into EDTA-treated Vacutainer tubes. Ficoll-Paque density-gradient centrifugation was used to isolate PBMCs, with at least 7 million per sample. Trizol reagent was used to extract total RNA from PBMCs, with at least 6 micrograms per sample. For every donor, flow cytometry on a PBMC aliquot measured the percentage of naive CD45RAhigh/CD27high T cells. Libraries came from 5' RACE. Sequencing instrument: Illumina HiSeq 2500. The second PCR ran for about 7 to 11 cycles and used a J-beta primer mix along with a sample-barcoded 5' primer. A template-switch 5' adaptor carrying 12 random nucleotides introduced a unique molecular identifier onto each TCR beta cDNA molecule. Each sample yielded at least 2.5 million CDR3-containing paired-end reads. All of the RNA was converted into first-strand cDNA using the Mint cDNA synthesis kit, with a TRBC-specific oligonucleotide serving as the primer. After uracil-DNA glycosylase treatment, a first 18-cycle PCR used universal primers M1SS and BC2_uni_R on all cDNA. Turning to the authors' computational methods: For normalization, 1 million high-quality reads, each with a distinct molecular identifier, were randomly selected from each sample. Instead of being binned into consensus sequences, reads that shared molecular identifiers were thrown out. MiTCR, run with a Q25 quality threshold and the strictest error-elimination algorithm, handled CDR3 identification, clonotype clustering and error correction. A nonparametric unseen species model using Euler transformation provided a lower-bound estimate of total TCR beta diversity. TCRdb passed the public sequencing reads through fastp at Q25 and MiXCR, retaining productive beta sequences. Identical CDR3 proteins give one entry, which carries the most common genes and DNA. None of the V and J calls come from the authors' own analysis; TCRdb made them. The sample data list 500,000 to 550,000 distinct CDR3 sequences, and 24% of these were observed just once. Together, the top ten hold 8.5% to 9.5% of the sample.

The sample also formed part of further work on T cells of mothers and their children. Looking at the second paper: The donors were nine systemically healthy Caucasian individuals, made up of three mothers and their six children. cDNA synthesis used all of the extracted RNA, with approximately 1.6 ug of RNA in each 15 ul reaction. In the second PCR, the M1S primer introduced both the sample barcodes and 2-4 random nucleotides. Over 8 million TCR beta CDR3 reads were obtained for each mother, and some 3.1 million reads were obtained for each child. TCR recombination output is similarly shaped by thymic selection in related and unrelated pairs, with a minor effect exerted by inherited differences. Related mother-child pairs always showed normalized repertoire overlap that was slightly higher than in unrelated mother-child pairs, though the difference was never significant. No persistent microchimeric T cell clones were detected, at a sensitivity of around 100 clones per million clonotypes. To look for features that set related mother-child pairs apart from unrelated individuals, the researchers ran deep NGS to compare the TCR beta repertoires of mothers and children. Mothers averaged roughly 40 +/- 4 years of age and children averaged about 10 +/- 4 years. Libraries were sequenced on Illumina HiSeq 2000 with 100+100 nt paired-end reads after adapter ligation with NEBNext reagents. To prevent cross-contamination, the mother and child libraries were prepared a month apart and were sequenced in separate runs. Each donor had between about 450,000 and 2,100,000 distinct TCR beta clonotypes identified. Naive TCR beta clonotypes were estimated from low-frequency clonotypes matched to each donor's FACS-determined naive share, without sorting.

The sequenced material came from blood. This receptor was identified in a boy aged 5-17 years in good health.

The CDR3 has the sequence CASSLGTSGDYEQYF. The sequenced DNA is TGTGCCAGCAGTTTGGGGACTAGCGGGGACTACGAGCAGTACTTC. Recombination joined TRBV28 with TRBJ2-7, and TRBD2 aligns with 13 junction nucleotides. The CDR3 spans 15 residues, from the cysteine through the phenylalanine. Kept here is only the CDR3 DNA, which spans 45 bases and is read in frame from base 1. Sequences MDHEN (CDR1) and SYDVKM (CDR2) are obtained from the germline V gene. V trim: 3 bases; J trim: 3 bases; unmatched bases: 2.